The 30 T cell receptor beta chains listed next were all sequenced from one sample in a study of vaccination and CD4 T cells after COVID-19. The study sequenced cultured CD4+ T cell DNA using the Oncomine TCR Beta short-read assay. Via MiXCR, TCRdb re-called the PCR reads, giving one row per CDR3 protein. The sample lists over 5,000 distinct CDR3 sequences; roughly 27% were seen once. Treatment meaning: approximately 10-day PBMC culture with coronavirus spike peptide pools or control peptides (ViraFEST assay). Gathering of the CD4+ T cells, from the unexposed donor, took place before the COVID-19 pandemic (2011-2018). No antigen is known for these receptors. Sequenced material: CD4+ T cells from blood, cultured in vitro. The receptors were gathered from a human donor in good health.

The rearrangement uses TRBV10-3 and TRBJ1-2, with 8 bases aligning to TRBD1. This CDR3 contains 15 residues. The trim removed 4 bases at V and 3 bases at J, leaving 7 bases unmatched. The V gene's germline CDR1 is ENHRY and CDR2 SYGVKD. CDR3 protein: CAISALDRVYYGYTF. In DNA, the CDR3 is TGTGCCATCAGTGCCCTGGACAGGGTGTACTATGGCTACACCTTC.

This clonotype is medium-sized. The chain has TRBV6-1 and TRBJ1-5, with no clear D. Between the trimmed V and J ends, which lost 8 bases and 11 bases, there was a span of 10 bases. Germline V gene sequence: CDR1 MNHNS, CDR2 SASEGT. This CDR3 spans 10 amino acids. The chain's CDR3 is CASGGSTQHF. The CDR3 DNA follows: TGTGCCAGCGGAGGGAGTACCCAGCATTTT.

As for this clonotype: The junction and the germline gene differ at one end; a read error may be behind it. This chain joins TRBV20-1 and TRBJ1-1, with a weak D call TRBD1 (6 bases). This CDR3 spans 14 amino acids. CDR1 DFQATT and CDR2 SNEGSKA come from the germline V gene (reference sequence). CDR3 amino acids: CSASRDILKTEAFF. The CDR3 coding sequence is TGCAGTGCTAGCCGGGACATTTTGAAGACTGAAGCTTTCTTT.

V gene TRBV24-1 combines with J gene TRBJ2-3, with a weak D call TRBD1 (5 bases). This CDR3 is built from 16 residues. Germline CDR1 KGHDR, CDR2 SFDVKD. Trimming took 4 bases from V and 2 from J, leaving 15 bases between them. The CDR3 loop reads CATSEQGAAATDTQYF. DNA of the CDR3: TGTGCCACCAGTGAACAAGGGGCGGCTGCCACAGATACGCAGTATTTT.

This clonotype was recorded a few times. The rearrangement uses TRBV19 and TRBJ1-1; unclear D gene. Germline V gives CDR1 LNHDA, CDR2 SQIVND (reference sequence). The CDR3 runs to 15 residues. V was pared by 7 bases and J by 4 bases, with 19 bases between. The CDR3 spells CASTHLLAGSTEAFF. DNA of the CDR3: TGTGCCAGTACCCACCTATTGGCGGGAAGCACTGAAGCTTTCTTT.

This clonotype was observed once. The genes are TRBV30 and TRBJ1-1; no clear D gene. Looked up from germline, CDR1 is GTSNPN and CDR2 is SVGIG (reference sequence). The CDR3 sequence is 13 residues long. V lost 0 bases, J lost 1 base, and 6 bases lay in between. CDR3: CAWSVQSNTEAFF. CDR3 DNA sequence: TGTGCCTGGAGTGTACAGTCGAACACTGAAGCTTTCTTT.

This clonotype was seen a few times. The chain links TRBV7-9 to TRBJ1-2; D is unclear. V was pared by 5 bases and J by 0 bases, with 10 bases between. Germline values: CDR1 SEHNR, CDR2 FQNEAQ (reference sequence). The CDR3 is made up of 14 amino acids. The CDR3 DNA sequence: TGTGCCAGCAGCCAGGCTGGCGCTAACTATGGCTACACCTTC. It yields the protein CASSQAGANYGYTF.

J is TRBJ2-5 and V is TRBV2, with TRBD2 as a possible D gene (7 bases). V lost 7 bases, J lost 5 bases, and 14 bases lay in between. The germline V gene encodes CDR1 SNHLY and CDR2 FYNNEI. The CDR3 spans 13 residues. CDR3 residues: CASTRGPGETQYF. The CDR3 coding sequence is TGTGCCAGCACGCGGGGGCCGGGGGAGACCCAGTACTTC.

This clonotype was picked up a small number of times. The genes are TRBV7-2 and TRBJ1-4; perhaps TRBD1 as D (6 bases). The germline gives CDR1 SGHTA, CDR2 FQGNSA. The CDR3 has 13 amino acids. V lost 6 bases, J lost 6 bases, and 11 bases lay in between. The CDR3 here is CASRLQGYEKLFF. The CDR3 DNA reads as TGTGCCAGCAGACTACAGGGTTATGAAAAACTGTTTTTT.

The chain links TRBV18 to TRBJ1-2, with unresolved D. This CDR3 is built from 14 residues. Deletions cut 6 bases from V and 4 bases from J, with 15 bases between. Germline lookup yields CDR1 KGHSH and CDR2 LQKENI. CDR3 amino acids: CASSPGEQLYGYTF. CDR3 DNA sequence: TGTGCCAGCTCCCCCGGGGAACAACTCTATGGCTACACCTTC.

This chain uses TRBV12-3 or TRBV12-4 with TRBJ1-1; D perhaps matches TRBD1 (6 bases). Trimming took 6 bases from V and 0 from J, leaving 14 bases between them. The CDR3 runs to 15 residues. CDR3 in DNA: TGTGCCAGCAGGCTGACAGGTTACATGAACACTGAAGCTTTCTTT. Amino acid sequence: CASRLTGYMNTEAFF.

V gene TRBV6-5 combines with J gene TRBJ1-1; 8 nucleotides agree with TRBD1. After removal of 2 bases from V and 0 bases from J, the junction contained 8 bases not matched to a gene. The V gene's germline CDR1 is MNHEY and CDR2 SVGAGI. CDR3 length: 17 amino acids. The CDR3 loop reads CASSYRRTGNMNTEAFF. Written as DNA, the CDR3 is TGTGCCAGCAGTTACAGGCGGACAGGGAATATGAACACTGAAGCTTTCTTT.

This clonotype is categorized as medium-sized (0.01 to 0.1%). The chain has TRBV20-1 and TRBJ1-6; D unclear. Germline lookup yields CDR1 DFQATT and CDR2 SNEGSKA (reference sequence). V lost 6 bases and J lost 5, with 14 bases in between. CDR3 length equals 14 residues. CDR3 loop: CSASPGLNNSPLHF. CDR3 bases: TGCAGTGCCAGCCCGGGCCTTAATAATTCACCCCTCCACTTT.

The chain links TRBV10-1 to TRBJ2-3; 7 bases agree with TRBD1. The CDR3 consists of 15 residues. From germline, CDR1 is WNHNN and CDR2 SYGVQD (reference sequence). The junction had 7 bases not matched to a gene; V was cut back by 5 bases and J by 2 bases. The CDR3 region has the DNA TGCGCCAGCAGTACGGGACAGCAAGACACAGATACGCAGTATTTT. Amino acids: CASSTGQQDTDTQYF.

This clonotype counts as medium-sized. The chain combines TRBV20-1 with TRBJ2-5, with 8 bases identical to TRBD1. Germline V gene data show CDR1 as DFQATT and CDR2 as SNEGSKA (reference sequence). Trimming removed 5 bases from V and 1 base from J; junction bases left unmatched: 9. The CDR3 has 15 amino acids. The CDR3 bases are TGCAGTGCTCCAGGACAGGGAAGGGCCCAAGAGACCCAGTACTTC. Translation: CSAPGQGRAQETQYF.

This clonotype is large. The CDR3 spells CSARRRQGARGANVLTF. The CDR3 DNA reads as TGCAGTGCTAGGAGAAGACAGGGGGCGCGGGGGGCCAACGTCCTGACTTTC. The genes are TRBV20-1 and TRBJ2-6; 10 nucleotides match TRBD1. With 3 bases clipped from V and 4 bases from J, the junction kept 9 bases outside the gene matches. Germline V gene data show CDR1 as DFQATT and CDR2 as SNEGSKA (reference sequence). This CDR3 contains 17 residues.

This clonotype was found a few times. This chain uses TRBV7-2 with TRBJ1-3, with 8 bases identical to TRBD1. V lost 5 bases, J lost 4 bases, and 4 bases stayed unmatched. The CDR3 loop spans 14 amino acids. Per the germline V gene, CDR1 is SGHTA and CDR2 is FQGNSA. The CDR3 bases are TGTGCCAGCAGCCGGGACAGGCGGGGAAACACCATATATTTT. Translated: CASSRDRRGNTIYF.

This clonotype has more than one count but fewer than ten. The rearrangement joins TRBV6-2 or TRBV6-3 to TRBJ2-7; 7 positions match TRBD1. V lost 6 bases to trimming and J lost 0 bases; unmatched junction nucleotides: 5. This CDR3 region has 14 residues. Germline CDR1 and CDR2: MNHEY and SVGEGT. CDR3 bases: TGTGCCAGCAGCTCACAGGGGAGCTCCTACGAGCAGTACTTC. Its protein product is CASSSQGSSYEQYF.

By sample fraction, this clonotype is medium-sized. The V call is TRBV7-2, the J call TRBJ1-5; D unresolved. V shed 1 base and J shed 4 bases, with 11 bases lying between them. The CDR3 loop spans 15 amino acids. Germline CDR1 is SGHTA and CDR2 is FQGNSA. The CDR3 protein is CASSLGGASNQPQHF. In DNA form, the CDR3 reads TGTGCCAGCAGCTTAGGGGGAGCCTCTAATCAGCCCCAGCATTTT.

V and J are TRBV6-4 and TRBJ2-1, with D perhaps matching TRBD1 (5 bases). The CDR3 is made up of 15 amino acids. Germline CDR1 reads MRHNA; CDR2 reads SNTAGT. V lost 2 bases, J lost 4 bases, and 12 bases lay in between. The CDR3 DNA reads TGTGCCAGCAGTGACGGGCTGGGGCCGTACAATGAGCAGTTCTTC. It codes for CASSDGLGPYNEQFF.

This rearrangement joins TRBV5-1 to TRBJ2-5; the D is unclear. From germline, CDR1 is SGHRS and CDR2 YFSETQ. V was shortened by 0 bases and J by 1 base, with 4 bases between the two germline ends. There are 13 residues in the CDR3. Here the CDR3 reads CASSLGGQETQYF. Written as DNA, the CDR3 is TGCGCCAGCAGCTTGGGGGGCCAAGAGACCCAGTACTTC. The full variable domain, completed using reference TRBV5-1 and TRBJ2-5, is KAGVTQTPRYLIKTRGQQVTLSCSPISGHRSVSWYQQTPGQGLQFLFEYFSETQRNKGNFPGRFSGRQFSNSRSEMNVSTLELGDSALYLCASSLGGQETQYFGPGTRLLVL.

V is TRBV29-1 and J is TRBJ2-5; tentatively, D is TRBD1 (5 bases). CDR3 length: 11 residues. Germline V lookup: CDR1 SQVTM, CDR2 ANQGSEA. Trimming removed 4 bases at V and 3 bases at J, with 6 bases between. The CDR3 spells CSVGQKETQYF. CDR3 nucleotide sequence: TGCAGCGTTGGACAGAAAGAGACCCAGTACTTC.

The J gene is TRBJ1-2, the V gene TRBV6-1; D is uncertain. Germline CDR1 MNHNS, CDR2 SASEGT. The CDR3 length is 13 residues. V was clipped by 6 bases and J by 4 bases, with 12 bases between them. CDR3 coding DNA: TGTGCCAGCAGACCCGATCATGGCTATGGCTACACCTTC. It translates to CASRPDHGYGYTF.

The CDR3 coding sequence is TGCAGTGTTGAGAGTGTCGTGACCGCCTCCTACAATGAGCAGTTCTTC. Translated, it gives CSVESVVTASYNEQFF. This chain uses TRBV20-1 with TRBJ2-1, with D unclear. Germline V gene data show CDR1 as DFQATT and CDR2 as SNEGSKA (reference sequence). V was shortened by 7 bases and J by 0 bases, with 19 bases between the two germline ends. The CDR3 is 16 residues long.

The chain's CDR3 is CAWSADRHSPLHF. Written as DNA, the CDR3 is TGTGCCTGGAGTGCGGACAGACATTCACCCCTCCACTTT. This chain uses TRBV30 with TRBJ1-6; perhaps TRBD1 as D (6 bases). The V end was cut by 1 base, the J end by 8 bases, with 9 bases between. This CDR3 region has 13 residues. The germline CDR1 and CDR2 sequences are GTSNPN and SVGIG (reference sequence). Variable domain in full (rest from reference TRBV30 and TRBJ1-6): SQTIHQWPATLVQPVGSPLSLECTVEGTSNPNLYWYRQAAGRGLQLLFYSVGIGQISSEVPQNLSASRPQDRQFILSSKKLLLSDSGFYLCAWSADRHSPLHFGNGTRLTVT.

This clonotype ranks as medium-sized. The rearrangement uses TRBV6-1 and TRBJ2-1, with 9 bases aligning to TRBD2. Germline V lookup: CDR1 MNHNS, CDR2 SASEGT. The CDR3 loop spans 15 amino acids. J was trimmed by 4 bases and V by 1 base; bases with no gene match: 2. The CDR3 region has the DNA TGTGCCAGCAGTGAAGAAGCGGGGGGATACAATGAGCAGTTCTTC. Encoded protein: CASSEEAGGYNEQFF.

This clonotype was counted between two and nine times. The V call is TRBV29-1, the J call TRBJ1-1, with D perhaps matching TRBD1 (6 bases). The V gene lost 8 bases and the J gene lost 5 bases, with 21 bases spanning the gap. The V gene's germline CDR1 is SQVTM and CDR2 ANQGSEA. The CDR3 is made up of 14 amino acids. CDR3 region: CSPPKNRDRTEAFF. As DNA, the CDR3 is TGCAGCCCGCCCAAGAACAGGGACCGGACTGAAGCTTTCTTT.

This clonotype is categorized as medium-sized (0.01 to 0.1%). This sequence joins TRBV20-1 and TRBJ1-5, with TRBD1 identical over 7 bases. V shed 3 bases and J 5 bases; nucleotides not matched to a gene: 1. CDR1 and CDR2 from the germline V gene are DFQATT and SNEGSKA (reference sequence). The CDR3 has 12 amino acids. CDR3 in amino acids: CSARTGYQPQHF. The DNA of the CDR3 is TGCAGTGCTAGGACAGGGTATCAGCCCCAGCATTTT.

V is TRBV6-5 and J is TRBJ1-2, with TRBD1 as a possible D gene (5 bases). The CDR3 has 16 amino acids. Between the trimmed V and J ends, which lost 1 base and 1 base, there was a span of 13 bases. Germline V CDR1 and CDR2: MNHEY, SVGAGI. The CDR3 loop reads CASSYFSGGGNYGYTF. The DNA for the CDR3 is TGTGCCAGCAGTTACTTTTCTGGGGGGGGTAACTATGGCTACACCTTC.

This clonotype ranks as medium-sized (0.01 to 0.1%). This sequence joins TRBV6-1 and TRBJ1-1; D is possibly TRBD1 (6 bases). Germline V CDR1 and CDR2: MNHNS, SASEGT. The length of the CDR3 is 15 residues. Trimming left V 0 bases short and J 5 bases short, with 13 bases between. The CDR3 protein is CASSEAGAGGTEAFF. The CDR3 DNA follows: TGTGCCAGCAGTGAAGCGGGGGCCGGGGGGACTGAAGCTTTCTTT.